The rows below give T cell receptor beta chains drawn from one sample of a study of cytotoxic CD8 clonotypes in ibrutinib-treated CLL. Profiling relied on immunoSEQ multiplex PCR, and the TCRdb table lists in-frame clones only, not all of them. The table includes roughly 29,000 clones, less than 60% detected once. The source was PBMCs, collected before ibrutinib treatment. These receptors all stem from a human donor with chronic lymphocytic leukemia. CDR3s include the opening cysteine and the closing phenylalanine or tryptophan. A D gene is named only where the DNA matches it firmly. The size entry is marked missing in some rows and otherwise reads once, few, many or a size class.

clone_size: -
d_call: -
v_call: TRBV4-1
j_call: TRBJ2-1
cdr3_aa: CASSQDWRGGLYNEQFF
cdr3_nt: TGCGCCAGCAGCCAAGATTGGAGGGGGGGGCTCTACAATGAGCAGTTCTTC

clone_size: -
d_call: -
v_call: TRBV5-6
j_call: TRBJ2-4
cdr3_aa: CASSLGQGAKNIQYF
cdr3_nt: TGTGCCAGCAGCTTAGGCCAGGGGGCCAAAAACATTCAGTACTTC

clone_size: -
d_call: TRBD1
v_call: TRBV9
j_call: TRBJ1-2
cdr3_aa: CASSLGGSNYGYTF
cdr3_nt: TGTGCCAGCAGCCTAGGGGGCAGTAACTATGGCTACACCTTC

clone_size: -
d_call: -
v_call: TRBV27
j_call: TRBJ1-2
cdr3_aa: CASSSSLNYGYTF
cdr3_nt: TGTGCCAGCAGTTCATCCCTAAACTATGGCTACACCTTC

clone_size: -
d_call: TRBD2
v_call: TRBV7-7
j_call: TRBJ2-2
cdr3_aa: CASSLSGGRATGELFF
cdr3_nt: TGTGCCAGCAGCCTTAGCGGCGGGAGGGCCACCGGGGAGCTGTTTTTT

clone_size: -
d_call: -
v_call: TRBV5-1
j_call: TRBJ2-3
cdr3_aa: CASSRTTDTQYF
cdr3_nt: TGCGCCAGCAGCCGGACAACAGATACGCAGTATTTT

clone_size: -
d_call: -
v_call: TRBV10-3
j_call: TRBJ1-1
cdr3_aa: CAIRDKVMNTEAFF
cdr3_nt: TGTGCCATCAGGGACAAAGTCATGAACACTGAAGCTTTCTTT

clone_size: -
d_call: -
v_call: TRBV15
j_call: TRBJ2-5
cdr3_aa: CATSRDFSANGPQYF
cdr3_nt: TGTGCCACCAGCAGAGATTTTTCAGCGAACGGTCCCCAGTACTTC

clone_size: once
d_call: -
v_call: TRBV7-2
j_call: TRBJ2-7
cdr3_aa: CASSLPLGGGPPGEQYF
cdr3_nt: TGTGCCAGCAGCTTACCACTGGGGGGAGGTCCCCCGGGCGAGCAGTACTTC

clone_size: -
d_call: TRBD2
v_call: TRBV7-3
j_call: TRBJ2-1
cdr3_aa: CASSQLGLADNEQFF
cdr3_nt: TGTGCCAGCAGCCAATTAGGGCTAGCGGACAATGAGCAGTTCTTC

clone_size: few
d_call: -
v_call: TRBV28
j_call: TRBJ1-4
cdr3_aa: CATWNPGGKLFF
cdr3_nt: TGTGCCACCTGGAACCCTGGGGGAAAACTGTTTTTT

clone_size: -
d_call: TRBD2
v_call: TRBV11-3
j_call: TRBJ2-5
cdr3_aa: CASRSPLAGAETQYF
cdr3_nt: TGTGCCAGCAGATCTCCACTAGCGGGAGCAGAGACCCAGTACTTC

clone_size: -
d_call: -
v_call: TRBV21-1
j_call: TRBJ1-5
cdr3_aa: CASSRRQGADPPQHF
cdr3_nt: TGTGCCAGCAGCCGAAGACAGGGGGCCGATCCGCCCCAGCATTTT

clone_size: -
d_call: -
v_call: TRBV10-3
j_call: TRBJ2-5
cdr3_aa: CAISDSEGAGKTQYF
cdr3_nt: TGTGCCATCAGTGACTCCGAGGGGGCGGGAAAGACCCAGTACTTC

clone_size: -
d_call: -
v_call: TRBV11-2
j_call: TRBJ2-7
cdr3_aa: CASSLSANPSREQYF
cdr3_nt: TGTGCCAGCAGCTTATCCGCCAACCCGTCGCGGGAGCAGTACTTC

clone_size: -
d_call: TRBD2
v_call: TRBV6-1
j_call: TRBJ2-7
cdr3_aa: CASSEARRGGAEQYF
cdr3_nt: TGTGCCAGCAGTGAAGCACGTCGCGGGGGGGCAGAGCAGTACTTC

clone_size: -
d_call: TRBD2
v_call: TRBV25-1
j_call: TRBJ2-3
cdr3_aa: CASRRLAEDTQYF
cdr3_nt: TGTGCCAGCAGGAGACTAGCGGAAGATACGCAGTATTTT

clone_size: -
d_call: TRBD2
v_call: TRBV28
j_call: TRBJ2-2
cdr3_aa: CASSPISGRRSTGELFF
cdr3_nt: TGTGCCAGCAGTCCTATTAGCGGGAGGAGGTCCACCGGGGAGCTGTTTTTT

clone_size: -
d_call: TRBD2
v_call: TRBV5-1
j_call: TRBJ2-5
cdr3_aa: CASNSRGGRTNQETQYF
cdr3_nt: TGCGCCAGCAACTCCCGGGGGGGCAGGACTAACCAAGAGACCCAGTACTTC

clone_size: -
d_call: TRBD1
v_call: TRBV7-3
j_call: TRBJ1-4
cdr3_aa: CASSSPQGQGFPTNEKLFF
cdr3_nt: TGTGCCAGCAGCTCACCCCAGGGACAGGGGTTTCCAACTAATGAAAAACTGTTTTTT

clone_size: once
d_call: -
v_call: TRBV6-5
j_call: TRBJ1-5
cdr3_aa: CASSPSARDQPQHF
cdr3_nt: TGTGCCAGCAGTCCCTCGGCCCGAGATCAGCCCCAGCATTTT

clone_size: -
d_call: -
v_call: TRBV27
j_call: TRBJ1-1
cdr3_aa: CASSLSSSPRTEAFF
cdr3_nt: TGTGCCAGCAGTTTATCGAGCAGTCCGAGGACTGAAGCTTTCTTT

clone_size: -
d_call: -
v_call: TRBV5-1
j_call: TRBJ1-4
cdr3_aa: CASSWNEKLFF
cdr3_nt: TGCGCCAGCAGCTGGAATGAAAAACTGTTTTTT

clone_size: once
d_call: TRBD1
v_call: TRBV29-1
j_call: TRBJ2-1
cdr3_aa: CSVGPDRGPNEQFF
cdr3_nt: TGCAGCGTTGGCCCGGACAGGGGGCCCAATGAGCAGTTCTTC

clone_size: few
d_call: -
v_call: TRBV5-4
j_call: TRBJ2-2
cdr3_aa: CASSLSADDGELFF
cdr3_nt: TGTGCCAGCAGCTTATCAGCGGACGACGGGGAGCTGTTTTTT

clone_size: few
d_call: TRBD1
v_call: TRBV5-6
j_call: TRBJ2-7
cdr3_aa: CASRFRDRVHEQYF
cdr3_nt: TGTGCCAGCAGATTCCGGGACAGGGTGCACGAGCAGTACTTC

clone_size: few
d_call: -
v_call: TRBV29-1
j_call: TRBJ2-1
cdr3_aa: CSVEYNEQFF
cdr3_nt: TGCAGCGTTGAATACAATGAGCAGTTCTTC

clone_size: -
d_call: -
v_call: TRBV10-3
j_call: TRBJ2-7
cdr3_aa: CAISETQEHPYEQYF
cdr3_nt: TGTGCCATCAGTGAGACACAGGAACACCCCTACGAGCAGTACTTC

clone_size: -
d_call: TRBD1
v_call: TRBV2
j_call: TRBJ1-4
cdr3_aa: CASNRGTTNEKLFF
cdr3_nt: TGTGCCAGCAACAGGGGTACAACTAATGAAAAACTGTTTTTT

clone_size: -
d_call: -
v_call: TRBV27
j_call: TRBJ2-7
cdr3_aa: CASSSPSQARYEQYF
cdr3_nt: TGTGCCAGCAGTTCCCCCTCCCAGGCGAGGTACGAGCAGTACTTC

clone_size: few
d_call: TRBD2
v_call: TRBV7-2
j_call: TRBJ2-2
cdr3_aa: CASSLKVGGSKIRELFF
cdr3_nt: TGTGCCAGCAGCTTAAAGGTTGGCGGGAGTAAAATCAGGGAGCTGTTTTTT

clone_size: few
d_call: -
v_call: TRBV18
j_call: TRBJ2-7
cdr3_aa: CASSPPSFYEQYF
cdr3_nt: TGTGCCAGCTCACCACCTAGCTTCTACGAGCAGTACTTC

clone_size: once
d_call: TRBD1
v_call: TRBV7-9
j_call: TRBJ2-2
cdr3_aa: CASTQGSANTGELFF
cdr3_nt: TGTGCCAGCACACAGGGGTCGGCGAACACCGGGGAGCTGTTTTTT

clone_size: few
d_call: -
v_call: TRBV6-6
j_call: TRBJ2-7
cdr3_aa: CASSYISVYEQYF
cdr3_nt: TGTGCCAGCAGTTATATTAGCGTTTACGAGCAGTACTTC

clone_size: -
d_call: -
v_call: TRBV5-1
j_call: TRBJ1-2
cdr3_aa: CASSFNQGPSYGYTF
cdr3_nt: TGCGCCAGCAGCTTTAACCAGGGGCCCAGCTATGGCTACACCTTC

clone_size: -
d_call: -
v_call: TRBV10-3
j_call: TRBJ2-7
cdr3_aa: CAISESRTSDEQYF
cdr3_nt: TGTGCCATCAGTGAGTCAAGGACTTCCGACGAGCAGTACTTC

clone_size: -
d_call: TRBD2
v_call: TRBV5-4
j_call: TRBJ2-2
cdr3_aa: CASSFSGRADTGELFF
cdr3_nt: TGTGCCAGCAGCTTCTCCGGGAGGGCCGACACCGGGGAGCTGTTTTTT

clone_size: -
d_call: TRBD2
v_call: TRBV15
j_call: TRBJ2-7
cdr3_aa: CATSRGLAGTYYEQYF
cdr3_nt: TGTGCCACCAGCAGGGGACTAGCGGGAACCTACTACGAGCAGTACTTC

clone_size: -
d_call: -
v_call: TRBV12-1
j_call: TRBJ2-7
cdr3_aa: CASSFVRGQGIYEQYF
cdr3_nt: TGTGCCAGCAGCTTTGTTCGGGGACAGGGAATCTACGAGCAGTACTTC

clone_size: few
d_call: -
v_call: TRBV7-2
j_call: TRBJ2-2
cdr3_aa: CASSLGPGELFF
cdr3_nt: TGTGCCAGCAGCTTAGGGCCCGGGGAGCTGTTTTTT

clone_size: -
d_call: TRBD2
v_call: TRBV5-4
j_call: TRBJ2-7
cdr3_aa: CASSPKLAGAYEQYF
cdr3_nt: TGTGCCAGCAGCCCGAAACTAGCGGGAGCCTACGAGCAGTACTTC